This entry lists 24 T cell receptor beta chains sequenced from one sample in a study of T cell repertoires in cytomegalovirus infection. TCRdb redid the calling of the reads with MiXCR, one entry per CDR3 protein. Among about 920,000 distinct CDR3 sequences listed, approximately 32% were seen once. These receptors' antigens are unknown. The specimen was cultured CD8+ T cells from PBMCs, collected from culture after CMV antigen stimulation. The source of these receptors is a human donor in good health (CMV status not recorded). Some clones in this sample may be carry-over from other donors' samples.

The chain joins TRBV9 to TRBJ1-2; D not certain. The CDR3 is made up of 12 amino acids. V lost 0 bases, J lost 6 bases, and 6 bases lay in between. Germline lookup yields CDR1 SGDLS and CDR2 YYNGEE. CDR3 sequence reads: CASSVDGNGYTF. CDR3 in DNA: TGTGCCAGCAGCGTAGATGGGAATGGCTACACCTTC.

This clonotype came up a few times. The chain employs TRBV6-6 and TRBJ1-1; 9 bases agree with TRBD1. CDR1 MNHNY and CDR2 SVGAGI come from the germline V gene (reference sequence). V was clipped by 1 base and J by 5 bases; unmatched bases: 8. The CDR3 runs 16 residues. The CDR3, as DNA: TGTGCCAGCAGTTACTTACAGGGGGCGCCGTGGACTGAAGCTTTCTTT. This sequence encodes CASSYLQGAPWTEAFF.

A few counts support this clonotype. The chain is built from TRBV15 and TRBJ2-3; 8 bases are a match to TRBD2. CDR3 length: 17 residues. Trimming at V came to 0 bases and at J to 0 bases, leaving 5 bases not matched to a gene. Looked up from germline, CDR1 is LNHNV and CDR2 is YYDKDF (reference sequence). In nucleotides, the CDR3 is TGTGCCACCAGCAGAGACGCAGCGGGGGCTAGCACAGATACGCAGTATTTT. Amino acids: CATSRDAAGASTDTQYF. The full variable domain, its missing parts supplied by reference TRBV15 and TRBJ2-3, is DAMVIQNPRYQVTQFGKPVTLSCSQTLNHNVMYWYQQKSSQAPKLLFHYYDKDFNNEADTPDNFQSRRPNTSFCFLDIRSPGLGDTAMYLCATSRDAAGASTDTQYFGPGTRLTVL.

This chain uses TRBV7-9 with TRBJ1-2; maybe TRBD1 (5 bases). CDR3 size: 15 residues. Germline V lookup: CDR1 SEHNR, CDR2 FQNEAQ (reference sequence). The germline V and J ends were trimmed by 5 bases and 2 bases, with 15 bases remaining between them. The CDR3: CASSPPGRQNYGYTF. For the CDR3, the DNA is TGTGCCAGCAGCCCACCGGGACGCCAAAACTATGGCTACACCTTC.

The chain combines TRBV20-1 with TRBJ1-2; TRBD1 might be the D (5 bases). V was cut by 0 bases and J by 5 bases, with 10 bases left in between. Per germline, CDR1 DFQATT and CDR2 SNEGSKA (reference sequence). The CDR3 totals 13 residues. CDR3 coding DNA: TGCAGTGCTAGAGATCTCAGGGTTTATGGCTACACCTTC. It yields the protein CSARDLRVYGYTF.

The chain has TRBV4-3 and TRBJ1-5; maybe TRBD1 (5 bases). Germline V gene data show CDR1 as LGHNA and CDR2 as YSLEER. Trimming removed 0 bases from V and 8 bases from J, with 14 bases in between. This CDR3 is 15 amino acids long. The CDR3 here is CASSQDRAIGEPQHF. The CDR3 coding sequence is TGCGCCAGCAGCCAAGACAGGGCTATAGGGGAGCCCCAGCATTTT.

This clonotype turned up a few times. The chain employs TRBV12-3 or TRBV12-4 and TRBJ2-7; 8 bases fit TRBD2. V was pared by 3 bases and J by 2 bases, with 6 bases of the junction left unmatched. The CDR3 totals 15 residues. Here the CDR3 reads CASSFFGGETYEQYF. CDR3 sequence (DNA): TGTGCCAGCAGTTTTTTCGGGGGGGAAACCTACGAGCAGTACTTC.

This clonotype was recorded many times. The CDR3: CASSLSVSDIEQFF. In nucleotides, the CDR3 is TGTGCCAGCAGCCTCAGTGTCTCCGACATTGAGCAGTTCTTC. The rearrangement links TRBV7-2 to TRBJ2-1; D gene ambiguous. CDR3 length equals 14 residues. Between the trimmed V and J ends, which lost 5 bases and 9 bases, there was a span of 17 bases. Germline CDR1 reads SGHTA; CDR2 reads FQGNSA.

The CDR3 coding sequence is TGTGCCAGCAGGTCCGGGACAGGGGGCGAGGAGACCCAGTACTTC. Translation: CASRSGTGGEETQYF. This sequence joins TRBV6-1 and TRBJ2-5; 12 bases align to TRBD1. Germline loops: CDR1 MNHNS, CDR2 SASEGT. The CDR3 is 15 amino acids. J gave up 5 bases and V 6 bases, and 7 bases lay outside the gene matches.

A remark on this clonotype: Since a much larger clone is just one base distant, this may be a read error. V gene TRBV28 combines with J gene TRBJ2-4, with 7 bases identical to TRBD1. This CDR3 is 13 amino acids long. The germline V gene encodes CDR1 MDHEN and CDR2 SYDVKM. V was clipped by 3 bases and J by 4 bases; unmatched bases: 0. The CDR3 nucleotides read TGTGCCAGCAGTTTGGGACAGAAAAACATTCAGTACTTC. As protein: CASSLGQKNIQYF.

The V call is TRBV29-1, the J call TRBJ1-5, with a weak D call TRBD1 (5 bases). V gave up 5 bases and J gave up 0 bases, with 20 bases separating them. From germline, CDR1 is SQVTM and CDR2 ANQGSEA. This CDR3 has 17 amino acids. The CDR3 nucleotides are TGCAGCGTTCGGTTTGGTTTTGCAGGGAATAGCAATCAGCCCCAGCATTTT. As protein: CSVRFGFAGNSNQPQHF. The entire variable domain, with the rest obtained from reference TRBV29-1 and TRBJ1-5, is as follows: SAVISQKPSRDICQRGTSLTIQCQVDSQVTMMFWYRQQPGQSLTLIATANQGSEATYESGFVIDKFPISRPNLTFSTLTVSNMSPEDSSIYLCSVRFGFAGNSNQPQHFGDGTRLSIL.

This chain joins TRBV2 and TRBJ2-3; 8 bases line up with TRBD1. The CDR3 has 13 amino acids. V was clipped by 9 bases and J by 5 bases; unmatched bases: 7. Per the germline V gene, CDR1 is SNHLY and CDR2 is FYNNEI. The CDR3 protein is CARGGQVGDTQYF. CDR3 nucleotides: TGTGCCAGGGGGGGACAGGTAGGAGATACGCAGTATTTT.

This rearrangement joins TRBV20-1 to TRBJ2-7; D is ambiguous. There are 12 residues in the CDR3. The V gene's germline CDR1 is DFQATT and CDR2 SNEGSKA (reference sequence). Deletions cut 1 base from V and 2 bases from J, with 6 bases between. CDR3 coding DNA: TGCAGTGCTAGAGGACGGACCTACGAGCAGTACTTC. It codes for CSARGRTYEQYF.

As regards this clonotype: A read error may account for a junction end that differs from germline. The chain has TRBV18 and TRBJ1-1, with D maybe TRBD1 (5 bases). CDR3 length: 16 amino acids. The germline V gene has CDR1 KGHSH and CDR2 LQKENI. The CDR3, as DNA: TGTGTCAGCTCACCATCGGGCTCCCTAGGGGACACTGAAGCTTTCTTT. Translating it yields CVSSPSGSLGDTEAFF.

Ten or more counts support this clonotype. One end of the junction varies from germline; a read error may be responsible. J is TRBJ2-5 and V is TRBV7-6, with 7 bases matching TRBD1. The CDR3 length is 16 residues. The germline CDR1 and CDR2 sequences are SGHVS and FNYEAQ. CDR3 residues: CASSLSPTGAIETQYF. The DNA for the CDR3 is TGTGCAAGCAGCTTATCCCCAACAGGGGCGATCGAGACCCAGTACTTC.

This clonotype appeared a few times. This rearrangement joins TRBV4-3 to TRBJ1-5; D uncertain. Germline CDR1 reads LGHNA; CDR2 reads YSLEER. The CDR3 is made up of 16 amino acids. V lost 0 bases, J lost 2 bases, and 11 bases lay in between. Written as DNA, the CDR3 is TGCGCCAGCAGCCAAGATACGGTGGTGGGCAATCAGCCCCAGCATTTT. Translated, it gives CASSQDTVVGNQPQHF.

A few counts support this clonotype. The chain is built from TRBV10-3 and TRBJ1-1, with 7 bases that match TRBD1. In germline, CDR1 is ENHRY, CDR2 SYGVKD. Trimming cost V 7 bases and J 4 bases; bases outside gene matches: 9. This CDR3 is 14 amino acids long. The DNA of the CDR3 is TGTGCCATCAAGGAGGGGGCTGCGATCACTGAAGCTTTCTTT. Residues: CAIKEGAAITEAFF.

At least ten counts were recorded for this clonotype. V usage is TRBV7-9 and J usage is TRBJ2-5; TRBD2 matches 11 bases. With V trimmed by 5 bases and J by 3 bases, 5 bases remained unmatched. Germline CDR1 SEHNR, CDR2 FQNEAQ (reference sequence). The CDR3 consists of 15 residues. Here the CDR3 reads CASSGQLAGEETQYF. CDR3 DNA sequence: TGTGCCAGCAGCGGCCAACTAGCGGGGGAAGAGACCCAGTACTTC.

The rearrangement links TRBV27 to TRBJ1-1; perhaps TRBD1 as D (5 bases). V lost 2 bases and J lost 6, with 13 bases in between. Looked up from germline, CDR1 is MNHEY and CDR2 is SMNVEV (reference sequence). The CDR3 is made up of 14 amino acids. This CDR3 reads CASSLLAGFPEAFF. CDR3 DNA sequence: TGTGCCAGCAGTTTACTCGCAGGGTTCCCTGAAGCTTTCTTT.

The V gene is TRBV12-3 or TRBV12-4, the J gene TRBJ1-2; TRBD1 matches 10 bases. J gave up 7 bases and V 3 bases, and 5 bases lay outside the gene matches. The length of the CDR3 is 14 residues. The CDR3 DNA follows: TGTGCCAGCAGTTTCAGGGACAGGGGCAGTGGCTACACCTTC. It is translated as CASSFRDRGSGYTF.

This chain joins TRBV3-1 and TRBJ1-2; D is undetermined. Germline V lookup: CDR1 LGHDT, CDR2 YNNKEL (reference sequence). This CDR3 is 14 amino acids long. The V gene lost 1 base and the J gene lost 5 bases, with 11 bases spanning the gap. Here the CDR3 reads CASSQASSSYGYTF. CDR3 coding DNA: TGTGCCAGCAGCCAAGCATCGTCGTCTTATGGCTACACCTTC. Complete variable domain (other parts from reference TRBV3-1 and TRBJ1-2): DTAVSQTPKYLVTQMGNDKSIKCEQNLGHDTMYWYKQDSKKFLKIMFSYNNKELIINETVPNRFSPKSPDKAHLNLHINSLELGDSAVYFCASSQASSSYGYTFGSGTRLTVV.

This clonotype came up a few times. The rearrangement joins TRBV7-9 to TRBJ1-4; weak D call: TRBD1 (6 bases). This CDR3 contains 15 residues. Per germline, CDR1 SEHNR and CDR2 FQNEAQ (reference sequence). V lost 7 bases, J lost 2 bases, and 14 bases lay in between. CDR3 sequence reads: CASKKGDTTNEKLFF. For the CDR3, the DNA is TGTGCCAGCAAAAAGGGGGATACGACTAATGAAAAACTGTTTTTT.

The chain is built from TRBV19 and TRBJ1-5, with D uncertain. Germline V gene sequence: CDR1 LNHDA, CDR2 SQIVND (reference sequence). CDR3 length: 19 amino acids. V dropped 2 bases and J dropped 0 bases, with 20 bases sitting between them. In DNA form, the CDR3 reads TGTGCCAGTAGTATACAAGGAGACGGACGTTTTTATAGCAATCAGCCCCAGCATTTT. Protein sequence: CASSIQGDGRFYSNQPQHF.

This clonotype showed up many times. The chain employs TRBV2 and TRBJ2-3; possibly TRBD2 for D (6 bases). V dropped 7 bases and J dropped 4 bases, with 18 bases sitting between them. In germline, CDR1 is SNHLY, CDR2 FYNNEI. CDR3 length: 15 amino acids. For the CDR3, the DNA is TGTGCCAGCATGGGTTTGGCGGGGAGTGCAGATACGCAGTATTTT. Translated: CASMGLAGSADTQYF.